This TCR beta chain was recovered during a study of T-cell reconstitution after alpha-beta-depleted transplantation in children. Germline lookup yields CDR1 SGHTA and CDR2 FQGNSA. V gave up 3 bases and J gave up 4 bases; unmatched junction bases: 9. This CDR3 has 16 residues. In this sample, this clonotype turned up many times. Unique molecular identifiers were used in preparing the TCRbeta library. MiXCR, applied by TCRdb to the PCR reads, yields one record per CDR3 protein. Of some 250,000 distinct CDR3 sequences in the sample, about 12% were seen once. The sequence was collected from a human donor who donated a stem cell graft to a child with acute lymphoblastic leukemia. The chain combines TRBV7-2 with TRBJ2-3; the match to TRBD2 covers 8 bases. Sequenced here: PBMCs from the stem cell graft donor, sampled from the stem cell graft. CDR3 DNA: TGTGCCAGCAGCTTCGGGGGGGCCGTCGGATCAGATACGCAGTATTTT. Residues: CASSFGGAVGSDTQYF. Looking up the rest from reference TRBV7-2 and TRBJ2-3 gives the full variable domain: GAGVSQSPSNKVTEKGKDVELRCDPISGHTALYWYRQSLGQGLEFLIYFQGNSAPDKSGLPSDRFSAERTGGSVSTLTIQRTQQEDSAVYLCASSFGGAVGSDTQYFGPGTRLTVL.